The 2 T cell receptor beta chains listed next were all sequenced from one sample in a study of OX40 agonist ivuxolimab in advanced cancers. The assay was immunoSEQ multiplex PCR, and TCRdb's table has in-frame clones only and misses some. The profile shows over 55,000 clones, roughly 84% of them singletons. Specimen: CD4+ or CD8+ T cells sorted from blood, collected in a trial of the OX40 agonist ivuxolimab. The receptors were sampled from an adult with an advanced solid tumor such as melanoma, head and neck, liver or kidney cancer.

This rearrangement joins TRBV29-1 to TRBJ2-4; 7 bases line up with TRBD2. V lost 4 bases and J lost 4; bases outside the gene matches: 13. The CDR3 spans 16 residues. The V gene's germline CDR1 is SQVTM and CDR2 ANQGSEA. Here the CDR3 DNA reads TGCAGCGTTGGGGGGGTCGTAAGCGGGGCTAAAAACATTCAGTACTTC. It encodes CSVGGVVSGAKNIQYF. The full variable domain, completed using reference TRBV29-1 and TRBJ2-4, is SAVISQKPSRDICQRGTSLTIQCQVDSQVTMMFWYRQQPGQSLTLIATANQGSEATYESGFVIDKFPISRPNLTFSTLTVSNMSPEDSSIYLCSVGGVVSGAKNIQYFGAGTRLSVL.

The chain carries TRBV29-1 and TRBJ2-7, with D unresolved. This CDR3 is built from 10 residues. The germline CDR1 and CDR2 sequences are SQVTM and ANQGSEA. V was shortened by 5 bases and J by 7 bases, with 9 bases between the two germline ends. The CDR3 coding sequence is TGCAGCGTTCAGGCTGGGGAGCAGTACTTC. As protein: CSVQAGEQYF.